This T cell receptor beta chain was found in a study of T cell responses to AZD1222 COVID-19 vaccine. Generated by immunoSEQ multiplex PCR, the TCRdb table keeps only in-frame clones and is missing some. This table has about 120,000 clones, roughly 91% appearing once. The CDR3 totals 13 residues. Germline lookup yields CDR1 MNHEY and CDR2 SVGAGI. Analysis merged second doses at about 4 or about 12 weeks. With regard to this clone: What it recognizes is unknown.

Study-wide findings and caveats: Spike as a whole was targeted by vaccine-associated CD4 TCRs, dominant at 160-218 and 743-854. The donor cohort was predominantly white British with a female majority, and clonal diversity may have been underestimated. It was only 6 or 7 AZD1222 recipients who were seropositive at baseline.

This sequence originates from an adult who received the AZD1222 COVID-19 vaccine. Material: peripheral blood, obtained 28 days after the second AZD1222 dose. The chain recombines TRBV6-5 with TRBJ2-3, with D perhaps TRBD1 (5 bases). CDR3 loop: CGTIDLNTDTQYF. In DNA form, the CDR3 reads TGTGGGACAATTGACCTTAACACAGATACGCAGTATTTT.